Each of the 29 T cell receptor beta chains below was sequenced from the same sample in a study of blood T cell repertoires in COVID-19. Clones were read by immunoSEQ multiplex PCR, and TCRdb kept only the in-frame ones, dropping some. The table has 150,000 to 250,000 clones, roughly 80% seen once. The sample taken for sequencing was PBMCs or T cells enriched from blood (not recorded which). These receptor sequences come from a man aged 35 to 55 who had recovered from COVID-19.

The chain couples TRBV19 to TRBJ2-7, with 7 positions matching TRBD2. The germline V gene has CDR1 LNHDA and CDR2 SQIVND (reference sequence). V dropped 5 bases and J dropped 6; count of bases not matched to a gene: 7. The CDR3 extends over 13 amino acids. In nucleotides, the CDR3 is TGTGCCAGTAGTGTGGGAGGGGTTGGCGAGCAGTACTTC. It encodes CASSVGGVGEQYF. Combining the CDR3 with reference TRBV19 and TRBJ2-7 gives the whole variable domain DGGITQSPKYLFRKEGQNVTLSCEQNLNHDAMYWYRQDPGQGLRLIYYSQIVNDFQKGDIAEGYSVSREKKESFPLTVTSAQKNPTAFYLCASSVGGVGEQYFGPGTRLTVT.

The chain carries TRBV7-9 and TRBJ1-1; 8 bases agree with TRBD1. The length of the CDR3 is 14 residues. The V segment lost 5 bases and the J segment 4 bases; nucleotides outside the gene matches: 6. Germline V lookup: CDR1 SEHNR, CDR2 FQNEAQ (reference sequence). CDR3 loop: CASSLTGVRTEAFF. As DNA, the CDR3 is TGTGCCAGCAGCCTGACAGGGGTTCGCACTGAAGCTTTCTTT. The entire variable domain, with the rest obtained from reference TRBV7-9 and TRBJ1-1, is as follows: DTGVSQNPRHKITKRGQNVTFRCDPISEHNRLYWYRQTLGQGPEFLTYFQNEAQLEKSRLLSDRFSAERPKGSFSTLEIQRTEQGDSAMYLCASSLTGVRTEAFFGQGTRLTVV.

The chain combines TRBV19 with TRBJ1-2; 8 nucleotides align to TRBD1. Looked up from germline, CDR1 is LNHDA and CDR2 is SQIVND (reference sequence). The CDR3 totals 11 residues. V was clipped by 6 bases and J by 14 bases; unmatched bases: 8. The CDR3 DNA is TGTGCCAGTAGGGGCAGGGGGCCGGTTACCTTC. It is translated as CASRGRGPVTF.

The chain recombines TRBV7-9 with TRBJ1-1; D call uncertain. The germline V gene encodes CDR1 SEHNR and CDR2 FQNEAQ (reference sequence). V was pared by 5 bases and J by 1 base, with 8 bases between. The CDR3 sequence is 13 residues long. The CDR3 DNA reads TGTGCCAGCAGCCGGGAGGGGAACACTGAAGCTTTCTTT. Its translation is CASSREGNTEAFF.

The chain recombines TRBV7-8 with TRBJ2-3, with TRBD2 identical over 9 bases. The junction had 5 bases not matched to a gene; V was cut back by 1 base and J by 0 bases. The CDR3 totals 17 residues. Germline CDR1 and CDR2: SGHVS and FQNEAQ. The CDR3 DNA sequence: TGTGCCAGCAGCTTAGGGCGGGGGGGGTTTAGCACAGATACGCAGTATTTT. This translates into CASSLGRGGFSTDTQYF.

This chain joins TRBV7-8 and TRBJ2-7; a weak D match, TRBD1 (5 bases). Germline CDR1 is SGHVS and CDR2 is FQNEAQ. With 3 bases removed from V and 6 bases from J, the gap between germline ends came to 12 bases. The CDR3 is made up of 13 amino acids. The CDR3 spells CASSFTDSAEQYF. The CDR3 nucleotides read TGTGCCAGCAGCTTCACAGACAGTGCCGAGCAGTACTTC.

This clone was found once. The chain recombines TRBV7-8 with TRBJ2-7; 7 bases are a match to TRBD1. The CDR3 runs 16 residues. The germline CDR1 and CDR2 sequences are SGHVS and FQNEAQ. V shed 4 bases and J 0 bases; nucleotides not matched to a gene: 9. CDR3: CASSSSNRGSSYEQYF. The CDR3 DNA reads as TGTGCCAGCAGCTCGAGCAACAGGGGAAGCTCCTACGAGCAGTACTTC.

The CDR3 reads CASSPRGQEFYGYTF. CDR3 nucleotide sequence: TGTGCCAGCAGCCCCCGGGGACAGGAATTCTATGGCTACACCTTC. The chain couples TRBV9 to TRBJ1-2; 8 bases line up with TRBD1. J gave up 4 bases and V 4 bases, and 9 bases lay outside the gene matches. The CDR3 contains 15 residues. The germline gives CDR1 SGDLS, CDR2 YYNGEE.

This clone is a singleton in its sample. The V and J genes are TRBV3-1 (or the pseudogene TRBV3-2) and TRBJ1-6; no clear D. Trimming pared 5 bases from V and 6 bases from J, leaving 8 bases between. CDR3 length: 13 amino acids. The germline V gene has CDR1 LGHDT and CDR2 YNNKEL (reference sequence). The CDR3 here is CASSSIINSPLHF. The CDR3 DNA reads as TGTGCCAGCAGCTCTATTATTAATTCACCCCTCCACTTT.

This chain connects TRBV2 to TRBJ1-6; 7 bases fit TRBD1. CDR3 length: 18 amino acids. Germline trimming cut 0 bases from V and 0 bases from J; bases unmatched to any gene: 5. Germline V gives CDR1 SNHLY, CDR2 FYNNEI. The CDR3 sequence: CASSEANSGGSYNSPLHF. The CDR3, as DNA: TGTGCCAGCAGTGAAGCGAACTCAGGGGGCTCCTATAATTCACCCCTCCACTTT. The full variable domain, completed using reference TRBV2 and TRBJ1-6, is EPEVTQTPSHQVTQMGQEVILRCVPISNHLYFYWYRQILGQKVEFLVSFYNNEISEKSEIFDDQFSVERPDGSNFTLKIRSTKLEDSAMYFCASSEANSGGSYNSPLHFGNGTRLTVT.

The chain links TRBV3-1 (or the pseudogene TRBV3-2) to TRBJ2-7; D is ambiguous. Germline loops: CDR1 LGHDT, CDR2 YNNKEL (reference sequence). V was trimmed by 4 bases and J by 3 bases, leaving 13 bases between them. The CDR3 is 14 amino acids. CDR3 residues: CASSPRRRSYEQYF. The CDR3 DNA is TGTGCCAGCAGCCCGCGTCGGCGGAGCTACGAGCAGTACTTC.

The genes are TRBV19 and TRBJ2-2; D perhaps matches TRBD1 (6 bases). The V and J ends lost 3 bases and 7 bases respectively, with 15 bases between them. CDR3 length equals 15 residues. Germline values: CDR1 LNHDA, CDR2 SQIVND (reference sequence). CDR3 sequence (DNA): TGTGCCAGTAGTATCGCCCGAGGGGGACACGGGGAGCTGTTTTTT. It translates to CASSIARGGHGELFF.

This chain uses TRBV29-1 with TRBJ1-1; 12 nucleotides agree with TRBD1. This CDR3 spans 16 amino acids. With 6 bases clipped from V and 1 base from J, the junction kept 9 bases outside the gene matches. Germline V lookup: CDR1 SQVTM, CDR2 ANQGSEA. CDR3 protein: CSVVTGTGGANTEAFF. The DNA for the CDR3 is TGCAGCGTAGTTACCGGGACAGGGGGCGCGAACACTGAAGCTTTCTTT. The whole variable domain, filled in from reference TRBV29-1 and TRBJ1-1, reads SAVISQKPSRDICQRGTSLTIQCQVDSQVTMMFWYRQQPGQSLTLIATANQGSEATYESGFVIDKFPISRPNLTFSTLTVSNMSPEDSSIYLCSVVTGTGGANTEAFFGQGTRLTVV.

This clone has only a few counts. The chain combines TRBV7-9 with TRBJ1-2, with a weak D call TRBD1 (5 bases). The germline V gene encodes CDR1 SEHNR and CDR2 FQNEAQ (reference sequence). Trimming shortened V by 3 bases and J by 5 bases, and 7 bases separated the two germline ends. This CDR3 contains 12 residues. CDR3 nucleotide sequence: TGTGCCAGCAGCTTGACAGATTATGGCTACACCTTC. It translates to CASSLTDYGYTF.

The V and J genes are TRBV25-1 and TRBJ2-2; possible D gene TRBD2, 6 bases. The CDR3 length is 14 residues. Between the trimmed V and J ends, which lost 5 bases and 4 bases, there was a span of 11 bases. The germline gives CDR1 MGHDK, CDR2 SYGVNS. The CDR3 region is CASSRAGGTGELFF. CDR3 coding DNA: TGTGCCAGCAGTCGTGCCGGGGGCACCGGGGAGCTGTTTTTT.

The chain employs TRBV7-9 and TRBJ2-1; 7 positions match TRBD1. CDR1 and CDR2 (germline): SEHNR, FQNEAQ (reference sequence). The CDR3 is 13 amino acids. The J segment lost 6 bases and the V segment lost 3 bases, leaving 2 bases of the junction unmatched. The CDR3 loop is CASSFGTVNEQFF. The CDR3 bases are TGTGCCAGCAGCTTCGGGACAGTCAATGAGCAGTTCTTC.

V is TRBV5-1 and J is TRBJ2-3, with D maybe TRBD1 (6 bases). Germline CDR1 is SGHRS and CDR2 is YFSETQ. V lost 0 bases, J lost 0 bases, and 11 bases lay in between. CDR3 length: 16 amino acids. CDR3 DNA: TGCGCCAGCAGCTTGGCCTGGGGGCCTAGCACAGATACGCAGTATTTT. Its protein is CASSLAWGPSTDTQYF.

This clone was detected only once. This chain connects TRBV7-2 to TRBJ1-2; D is perhaps TRBD1 (6 bases). The CDR3 is 15 amino acids. Trimming took off 0 bases at V and 6 bases at J, with 14 bases between the two ends. Per germline, CDR1 SGHTA and CDR2 FQGNSA. CDR3 protein: CASSLAYYRVDGYTF. The DNA of the CDR3 is TGTGCCAGCAGCTTAGCGTATTACAGGGTAGATGGCTACACCTTC.

This sequence joins TRBV19 and TRBJ2-1, with D hard to call. Germline CDR1 reads LNHDA; CDR2 reads SQIVND (reference sequence). The CDR3 consists of 15 residues. Deletions cut 4 bases from V and 0 bases from J, with 10 bases between. The CDR3 DNA sequence: TGTGCCAGTAGTAGCGACACGAGCTCCTACAATGAGCAGTTCTTC. Amino acids: CASSSDTSSYNEQFF.

This chain connects TRBV19 to TRBJ1-5; a possible D gene is TRBD1 (5 bases). The CDR3 has 15 amino acids. Germline lookup yields CDR1 LNHDA and CDR2 SQIVND (reference sequence). With 1 base removed from V and 6 bases from J, the gap between germline ends came to 13 bases. CDR3 protein: CASSIGWQGSQPQHF. The CDR3 nucleotides are TGTGCCAGTAGTATAGGATGGCAGGGTAGTCAGCCCCAGCATTTT. Filled out from reference TRBV19 and TRBJ1-5, the complete variable domain reads DGGITQSPKYLFRKEGQNVTLSCEQNLNHDAMYWYRQDPGQGLRLIYYSQIVNDFQKGDIAEGYSVSREKKESFPLTVTSAQKNPTAFYLCASSIGWQGSQPQHFGDGTRLSIL.

This clone was counted once. The chain is built from TRBV11-2 and TRBJ1-5; possibly TRBD1 for D (5 bases). Trimming pared 1 base from V and 5 bases from J, leaving 12 bases between. CDR3 length: 15 amino acids. Germline CDR1 reads SGHAT; CDR2 reads FQNNGV. DNA for the CDR3: TGTGCCAGCAGCTTAGCAGGGTCTAGATATCAGCCCCAGCATTTT. It codes for CASSLAGSRYQPQHF.

CDR3 sequence (DNA): TGTGCCAGCAGCTTACGGCAGGGGGTCACCGGGGAGCTGTTTTTT. Its protein product is CASSLRQGVTGELFF. This chain connects TRBV13 to TRBJ2-2; TRBD1 matches 7 bases. The germline CDR1 and CDR2 sequences are PRHDT and FYEKMQ (reference sequence). The CDR3 spans 15 residues. Unmatched junction bases numbered 4, after V lost 2 bases and J lost 4 bases.

This clone was picked up a small number of times. This chain uses TRBV15 with TRBJ1-6; D gene unclear. The CDR3 is 15 amino acids. The V gene's germline CDR1 is LNHNV and CDR2 YYDKDF (reference sequence). V dropped 0 bases and J dropped 7 bases, with 10 bases sitting between them. In nucleotides, the CDR3 is TGTGCCACCAGCAGAGATTCACCCGGGAATTCACCCCTCCACTTT. Protein product: CATSRDSPGNSPLHF. The complete variable domain, with remaining parts taken from reference TRBV15 and TRBJ1-6, reads DAMVIQNPRYQVTQFGKPVTLSCSQTLNHNVMYWYQQKSSQAPKLLFHYYDKDFNNEADTPDNFQSRRPNTSFCFLDIRSPGLGDTAMYLCATSRDSPGNSPLHFGNGTRLTVT.

This chain uses TRBV5-1 with TRBJ2-1, with 7 bases identical to TRBD2. Germline assignment: CDR1 SGHRS and CDR2 YFSETQ. The ends lost 5 bases at V and 8 bases at J; junction bases unmatched: 4. The CDR3 is made up of 12 amino acids. Written as DNA, the CDR3 is TGCGCCAGCAGGGGAGGGTTGGATGAGCAGTTCTTC. It is translated as CASRGGLDEQFF.

The V call is TRBV30, the J call TRBJ1-6; perhaps TRBD1 as D (5 bases). Germline V CDR1 and CDR2: GTSNPN, SVGIG (reference sequence). Trimming pared 0 bases from V and 8 bases from J, leaving 23 bases between. The CDR3 spans 18 residues. Written as DNA, the CDR3 is TGTGCCTGGAGTGTACGTTATACCCGGGGGGGTAGTGATTCACCCCTCCACTTT. This codes for CAWSVRYTRGGSDSPLHF.

The V and J genes are TRBV7-9 and TRBJ1-3, with 7 bases matching TRBD1. V shed 1 base and J 4 bases; nucleotides not matched to a gene: 4. Germline V gives CDR1 SEHNR, CDR2 FQNEAQ (reference sequence). CDR3 length equals 15 residues. The CDR3 here is CASSLVGGQGNTIYF. Here the CDR3 DNA reads TGTGCCAGCAGCTTAGTAGGGGGACAGGGAAACACCATATATTTT.

The CDR3 nucleotides are TGTGCCAGCAGCTCCACAGGGGGAGGGGAGACCCAGTACTTC. It is translated as CASSSTGGGETQYF. The rearrangement uses TRBV13 and TRBJ2-5, with TRBD1 as a possible D gene (8 bases). The CDR3 runs 14 residues. Germline V lookup: CDR1 PRHDT, CDR2 FYEKMQ (reference sequence). The ends were cut back, 4 bases at V and 5 bases at J, with 14 bases in the middle.

The rearrangement uses TRBV30 and TRBJ1-5; 8 nucleotides agree with TRBD1. The CDR3 extends over 13 amino acids. The V gene's germline CDR1 is GTSNPN and CDR2 SVGIG (reference sequence). V was clipped by 7 bases and J by 6 bases; unmatched bases: 8. CDR3 residues: CAFETGVGQPQHF. The CDR3 DNA is TGTGCCTTTGAGACAGGGGTCGGTCAGCCCCAGCATTTT.

The genes are TRBV7-8 and TRBJ1-6; D gene ambiguous. The length of the CDR3 is 16 residues. From germline, CDR1 is SGHVS and CDR2 FQNEAQ. The ends were cut back, 4 bases at V and 10 bases at J, with 20 bases in the middle. As DNA, the CDR3 is TGTGCCAGCAGCTCCCCCGCGTACCGGAGTCCATCACCCCTCCACTTT. Translating it yields CASSSPAYRSPSPLHF. Combining the CDR3 with reference TRBV7-8 and TRBJ1-6 gives the whole variable domain GAGVSQSPRYKVAKRGQDVALRCDPISGHVSLFWYQQALGQGPEFLTYFQNEAQLDKSGLPSDRFFAERPEGSVSTLKIQRTQQEDSAVYLCASSSPAYRSPSPLHFGNGTRLTVT.